This TCR beta chain was identified in a study of blood T cell repertoires in COVID-19. Study-level information: Samples representing acute and convalescent COVID-19 were sourced from the United States, Italy and Spain. PBMCs, B-cell-depleted T cells, or T cells provided the cDNA or gDNA that made up the material.

Source study methods: Estimation of nucleated cell counts relied on the amplification of reference gene primers. The assay was immunoSEQ multiplex PCR, and TCRdb's table has in-frame clones only and misses some. That table gives V, J and clone size, and the DNA gave D and trimming. The table records roughly 60,000 clones, around four fifths of them present only once. Trimming cost V 7 bases and J 0 bases, with 12 bases left between them. Germline V lookup: CDR1 LNHDA, CDR2 SQIVND (reference sequence). CDR3 length: 14 amino acids. This clonotype was obtained from an elderly man with acute or convalescent COVID-19. The sequenced sample was peripheral blood. The rearrangement joins TRBV19 to TRBJ1-2; unclear D gene. CDR3 in DNA: TGTGCCAGTATGTTGGGGAGCACTAACTATGGCTACACCTTC. It translates to CASMLGSTNYGYTF.